The clone carrying this T cell receptor beta chain was found a few times. The antigen is not known. CDR1 SGHTA and CDR2 FQGNSA come from the germline V gene. The CDR3 is made up of 15 amino acids. V shed 5 bases and J 4 bases; nucleotides not matched to a gene: 8. Cells are PBMCs isolated from more than 8.5 ml of fresh blood. Template material for amplifying TCR beta CDR3 regions consisted of RNA transcripts. The TCR CDR3 first-round RT-PCR relied on the HTBI primer set. Each CDR3 protein gets one entry after TCRdb re-called the multiplex PCR reads with MiXCR. This sample has about 360,000 distinct CDR3 sequences, with about a sixth found just once. This sample stems from a study of T cells in Graves' hyperthyroidism and ophthalmopathy. Overall study: Peripheral blood draws took place at initial diagnosis, ahead of any treatment. Study-level points and caveats: The majority of expanded thyroid clonotypes above 0.001 also appeared in blood. Ophthalmopathy was model-predicted a median around 6.7 months pre-onset.

The J gene is TRBJ2-3, the V gene TRBV7-2, with 8 bases that match TRBD1. The material sequenced was blood. This sequence originates from a woman aged 18-29 years with Graves' hyperthyroidism that later progressed to Graves' ophthalmopathy. CDR3 coding DNA: TGTGCCAGCAGCCCACGGGACAGGTTGCCAGATACGCAGTATTTT. Amino acid sequence: CASSPRDRLPDTQYF.